Described below is a single T cell receptor beta chain sequence and its context. Its antigen is currently unknown. The source of the sample is a study of lymphopenia after photon versus proton radiotherapy. Study outcomes and limitations: Relative stability marked proton patients; photon patients lost diversity and naive cells. Survival link was tested only in deceased patients; proton benefit remains a possibility. After lymphocyte nadir, photon-treated repertoires showed oligoclonal expansion, especially CD8+ Temra.

The data were produced by immunoSEQ multiplex PCR, yet TCRdb's version contains in-frame clones alone and is incomplete. The table lists 70,000 or so clones, around 90% of them singletons, with roughly 3% in the top ten. Sequenced material: peripheral blood, taken from a patient treated with photon-based radiotherapy. This TCR derives from a woman in her 70s with pancreatic cancer.

This chain's CDR3 is CASSFRWAYGYTF. In DNA, the CDR3 is TGCGCCAGCAGCTTCAGGTGGGCCTATGGCTACACCTTC. The chain combines TRBV5-1 with TRBJ1-2; D gene uncertain. Between the trimmed V and J ends, which lost 2 bases and 4 bases, there was a span of 9 bases. CDR3 length: 13 amino acids. Germline values: CDR1 SGHRS, CDR2 YFSETQ.